The 2 T cell receptor beta chains below were found in one sample sequenced in a study of blood T cells in healthy people across ages. A J-beta primer mix and a sample-barcoded 5' primer were used in a second PCR of about 6 to 12 cycles. TCRdb re-called the 5' RACE reads with MiXCR, one entry per CDR3 protein. The sample lists 1.8 million or so distinct CDR3 sequences, about two fifths occurring once. The sequenced material came from blood. Receptors originate from a human donor in good health.

The V gene is TRBV6-5, the J gene TRBJ1-4; no definite D call. V lost 2 bases, J lost 4 bases, and 11 bases lay in between. Germline CDR1 MNHEY, CDR2 SVGAGI. There are 15 residues in the CDR3. CDR3 sequence (DNA): TGTGCCAGCAGTTACGGGCAGTCACGTAATGAAAAACTGTTTTTT. It encodes CASSYGQSRNEKLFF.

The chain couples TRBV10-3 to TRBJ2-3; TRBD1 matches at 10 bases. The germline V gene encodes CDR1 ENHRY and CDR2 SYGVKD. This CDR3 is 14 amino acids long. The V segment lost 10 bases and the J segment 4 bases; nucleotides outside the gene matches: 8. CDR3 protein: CASRTGGVADTQYF. The CDR3 DNA is TGTGCCAGCCGGACAGGGGGTGTCGCAGATACGCAGTATTTT.